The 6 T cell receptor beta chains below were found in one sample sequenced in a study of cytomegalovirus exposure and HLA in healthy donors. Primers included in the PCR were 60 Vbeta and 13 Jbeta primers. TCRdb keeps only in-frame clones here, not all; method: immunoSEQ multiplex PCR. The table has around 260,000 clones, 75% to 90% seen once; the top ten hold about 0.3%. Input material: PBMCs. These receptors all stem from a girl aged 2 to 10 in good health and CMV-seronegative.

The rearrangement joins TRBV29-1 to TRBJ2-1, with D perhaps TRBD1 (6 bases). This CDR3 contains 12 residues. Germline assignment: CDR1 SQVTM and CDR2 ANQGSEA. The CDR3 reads CTVPRGYNEQFF. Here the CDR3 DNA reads TGCACCGTGCCCAGGGGCTACAATGAGCAGTTCTTC.

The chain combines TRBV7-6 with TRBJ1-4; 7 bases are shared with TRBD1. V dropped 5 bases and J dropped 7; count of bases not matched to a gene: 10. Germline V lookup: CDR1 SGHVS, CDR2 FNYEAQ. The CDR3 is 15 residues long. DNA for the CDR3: TGTGCCAGCAGCCCTTTGGGACAGCCCAGTGAAAAACTGTTTTTT. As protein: CASSPLGQPSEKLFF.

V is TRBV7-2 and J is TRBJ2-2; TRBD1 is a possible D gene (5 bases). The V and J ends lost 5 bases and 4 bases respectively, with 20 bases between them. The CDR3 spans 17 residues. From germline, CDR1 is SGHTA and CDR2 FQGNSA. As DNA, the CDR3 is TGTGCCAGCAGCCCCCGCCCTCAGGGTTCAGGCACCGGGGAGCTGTTTTTT. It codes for CASSPRPQGSGTGELFF.

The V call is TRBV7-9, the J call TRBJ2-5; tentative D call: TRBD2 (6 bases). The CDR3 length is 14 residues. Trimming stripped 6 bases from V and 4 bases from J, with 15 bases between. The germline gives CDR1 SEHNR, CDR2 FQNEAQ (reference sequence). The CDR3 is CASSQGRGGETQYF. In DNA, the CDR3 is TGTGCCAGCAGTCAAGGGCGGGGCGGAGAGACCCAGTACTTC.

The CDR3 DNA reads TGTGCCAGCAGTGAGGCACAGCCCAATCAGCCCCAGCATTTT. It is translated as CASSEAQPNQPQHF. V usage is TRBV2 and J usage is TRBJ1-5, with unresolved D. This CDR3 has 14 amino acids. Trimming took 3 bases from V and 3 from J, leaving 9 bases between them. Per germline, CDR1 SNHLY and CDR2 FYNNEI.

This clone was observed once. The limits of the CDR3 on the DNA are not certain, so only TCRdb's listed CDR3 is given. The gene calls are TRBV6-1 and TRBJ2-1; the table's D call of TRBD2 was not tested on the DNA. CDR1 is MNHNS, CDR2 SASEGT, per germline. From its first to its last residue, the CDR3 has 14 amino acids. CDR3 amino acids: CASSDWGRGAEKFF.